This T cell receptor (beta chain) originates from a study of shared clonotypes between healthy human individuals (dated by TCRdb to about 2020). Background on the whole study: The cohort included a few men and a couple of women between 18 and 49 years of age. For each donor, CD4 naive and CD4 memory were each given three plates, CD8 naive was given two plates, and CD8 memory was given one plate. To estimate repertoire size and how much clonotype sharing occurs between individuals, the study deeply sequenced the blood TCR repertoires of several healthy adults. To increase sequencing depth and limit assay-specific biases, TCR repertoire library preparation and sequencing were carried out by different laboratories using diverse techniques. Each donor's leukapheresis produced roughly between roughly 0.85 and 9 billion PBMCs. Summary of the overall study and its limitations: Because the study included only a small number of donors, the genetic and exposure-history diversity represented was limited. Even with the large sequencing depth, rarefaction of the sorted-subset datasets indicated that sequencing was incomplete. Sampling was restricted to blood, and TCR repertoires in tissues likely differ from the TCR repertoires found in blood. Estimated clonotype richness was generally larger for naive than for memory subsets. Clonotypes shared by all four sorted-subset donors showed higher generation probabilities than non-shared clonotypes. Sharing across several donors was observed for about 5% of naive CD4, about 4% of naive CD8, 2% to 2.5% of memory CD4, and roughly 0.4% of memory CD8 clonotypes. Based on pairwise subsampling, the degree of clonotype sharing among donors was expected to be affected by sequencing depth.

In regard to this clone: The antigen this receptor binds is unknown. Base qualities are missing; no much larger clone stands one base away.

For the CD8 naive samples, CD45RO-negative cells were positively selected for CCR7, yielding a CD45RA+CCR7+ population from which TemRA cells were excluded. The donors were healthy, HIV-negative adults who had no recently reported acute infections or vaccinations. All donors were Caucasian adults living in Nashville, Tennessee, USA. After blood collection by leukapheresis, PBMCs were isolated using Ficoll-Histopaque density gradient centrifugation and then cryopreserved in the vapor phase of liquid nitrogen. Purity and quantity of every magnetically sorted T cell population were checked by analytical flow cytometry. Each sorted fraction had its genomic DNA isolated and then quantified by UV absorbance on a Nanodrop 2000c. Using the deep immunoSEQ assay, TCR CDR3 regions were amplified from genomic DNA by multiplex PCR. Extracted genomic DNA from each cell subset was spread evenly across all wells of several immunoSEQ 96-well plates, with each plate serving as a replicate. For sorted subsets, about 200 ng genomic DNA, equal to tens of thousands of T cell genomes, was loaded into each replicate PCR. Purified libraries were quantified with a Qubit 3.0 fluorometer, sized on a Bioanalyzer 2100, and re-quantified with the KAPA Library Quantification kit. Each immunoSEQ 96-well plate was sequenced on its own single-read 150-cycle Illumina NextSeq 550 flow cell. The original methods were these. The immunoSEQ output contained only junctional sequences without quality scores, so filtering could not match that applied to full-length reads. To assign V/J genes and CDR3, sequences were annotated using PyIR, a Python wrapper for IgBLAST v1.9, with IMGT germline references. Any read was removed if the V/J assignment was weak (E-value above 1e-6), the CDR3 was missing, or the read contained stop codons, out-of-frame junctions, or ambiguous translated residues. V3J clonotypes were defined by identical inferred V gene, J gene, and CDR3 amino acid sequence. Percentage overlap between repertoires was calculated by dividing the number of shared unique clonotypes by the size of the smaller repertoire. Repertoire richness was assessed with RTK rarefaction, the Chao1 estimator, and Recon v2.1 estimates of unobserved clonotypes. Generation probabilities were computed with OLGA for all TCRbeta clonotypes obtained by the gDNA method from several donors. The source is immuneACCESS, and TCRdb retained only in-frame sequences with V and J called. Part of the clones is not carried over; for the studies checked, unresolved V genes explain less than half of this, and the remainder is unexplained. V, J and clone size are those of that table, while D and trimming were read from the DNA. Within this sample are about 600,000 clones, with about 95% of them counted one time only. Together, the top ten hold 0.1% to 0.11% of the sample.

V is cut back by 1 base and J by 5 bases, with 6 bases in the junction unmatched. The CDR3 sequence holds 16 residues, the cysteine and phenylalanine included. Only the CDR3 region is kept as DNA, spanning 48 bases read in frame from base 1. Looking up the germline V gene yields CDR1 MGHRA and CDR2 YSYEKL. The sequence joins TRBV4-1 to TRBJ2-3; 10 bases in the junction line up with TRBD2. This sequence originates from a woman aged 25 to 39 in good health. Sequenced sample: naive CD8+ T cells sorted from blood. Interpreted using the paper, the cell subset or site label stands for: CD45RA+CCR7+. CDR3 reads: CASSQGTSGLEDTQYF. The nucleotides are TGCGCCAGCAGCCAAGGGACTAGCGGACTCGAAGATACGCAGTATTTT.